A single sample gave rise to the 10 T cell receptor beta chains below, sequenced in a study of blood T cell repertoires in COVID-19. Libraries were prepared by immunoSEQ multiplex PCR; TCRdb keeps only in-frame clonotypes and omits some of them. This sample has a few hundred thousand clones, with roughly 82% found just once. The sample consisted of peripheral blood. All receptors derive from a man aged 50 to 59 with active or convalescent COVID-19.

The chain has TRBV29-1 and TRBJ2-7; 12 nucleotides match TRBD2. J lost 6 bases, V lost 6 bases, and 9 bases had no gene match. Germline V lookup: CDR1 SQVTM, CDR2 ANQGSEA. The CDR3 totals 14 residues. CDR3 coding DNA: TGCAGCGTGTTAGGACTAGCGGGATCTGCCGAGCAGTACTTC. Translated, it gives CSVLGLAGSAEQYF.

The chain carries TRBV5-1 and TRBJ2-3, with D possibly TRBD2 on 5 matching bases. V lost 1 base and J lost 0, with 15 bases in between. The CDR3 runs to 17 residues. Germline V gives CDR1 SGHRS, CDR2 YFSETQ. CDR3 DNA: TGCGCCAGCAGCTTGACAGTGGGCGGGCCCAGCACAGATACGCAGTATTTT. Its protein product is CASSLTVGGPSTDTQYF.

The rearrangement links TRBV2 to TRBJ1-1; D perhaps matches TRBD1 (5 bases). This CDR3 contains 13 residues. Trimming removed 5 bases from V and 4 bases from J, with 11 bases in between. The germline V gene encodes CDR1 SNHLY and CDR2 FYNNEI. CDR3 residues: CASSSSGGTEAFF. CDR3 DNA sequence: TGTGCCAGCAGTTCAAGCGGGGGCACTGAAGCTTTCTTT.

The V gene is TRBV18, the J gene TRBJ2-3; D may be TRBD1 (7 bases). Trimming removed 3 bases from V and 2 bases from J, with 12 bases in between. This CDR3 contains 15 residues. Germline-derived CDR1 and CDR2 are KGHSH and LQKENI. The CDR3 DNA is TGTGCCAGCTCACCGCGGGACAGCCACACAGATACGCAGTATTTT. It codes for CASSPRDSHTDTQYF.

This clone was observed a few times. V usage is TRBV7-8 and J usage is TRBJ1-6; 12 nucleotides agree with TRBD1. Germline V gene data show CDR1 as SGHVS and CDR2 as FQNEAQ. J was trimmed by 10 bases and V by 1 base; bases with no gene match: 8. The CDR3 is made up of 17 amino acids. CDR3 DNA sequence: TGTGCCAGCAGCTTAGTGGGACAGGGGGCGATGATGTCACCCCTCCACTTT. It codes for CASSLVGQGAMMSPLHF. Complete variable domain (other parts from reference TRBV7-8 and TRBJ1-6): GAGVSQSPRYKVAKRGQDVALRCDPISGHVSLFWYQQALGQGPEFLTYFQNEAQLDKSGLPSDRFFAERPEGSVSTLKIQRTQQEDSAVYLCASSLVGQGAMMSPLHFGNGTRLTVT.

V is TRBV19 and J is TRBJ1-2, with D perhaps matching TRBD1 (6 bases). CDR1 is LNHDA, CDR2 SQIVND, per germline (reference sequence). With 9 bases removed from V and 1 base from J, the gap between germline ends came to 21 bases. The CDR3 covers 16 residues. CDR3 sequence: CARPDRSCSLNYGYTF. CDR3 bases: TGTGCCAGGCCCGACAGGAGTTGCTCCCTTAACTATGGCTACACCTTC. Drawing the rest from reference TRBV19 and TRBJ1-2, the complete variable domain is DGGITQSPKYLFRKEGQNVTLSCEQNLNHDAMYWYRQDPGQGLRLIYYSQIVNDFQKGDIAEGYSVSREKKESFPLTVTSAQKNPTAFYLCARPDRSCSLNYGYTFGSGTRLTVV.

The chain combines TRBV19 with TRBJ2-7, with D tentatively TRBD1 (6 bases). CDR1 is LNHDA, CDR2 SQIVND, per germline (reference sequence). Between the trimmed V and J ends, which lost 5 bases and 1 base, there was a span of 9 bases. CDR3 size: 13 residues. This chain's CDR3 is CASSATGSYEQYV. The DNA of the CDR3 is TGTGCCAGTAGTGCCACAGGGTCCTACGAGCAGTACGTC.

This rearrangement joins TRBV30 to TRBJ2-2; maybe TRBD1 (6 bases). This CDR3 is 14 amino acids long. Germline CDR1 reads GTSNPN; CDR2 reads SVGIG (reference sequence). V lost 7 bases to trimming and J lost 1 base, with 13 bases between them. DNA of the CDR3: TGTGCCTCACAGGGACACCTGAACACCGGGGAGCTGTTTTTT. Protein product: CASQGHLNTGELFF.

The chain links TRBV6-5 to TRBJ2-2; perhaps TRBD1 as D (6 bases). The CDR3 contains 13 residues. Trimming pared 7 bases from V and 6 bases from J, leaving 12 bases between. The germline gives CDR1 MNHEY, CDR2 SVGAGI. This chain's CDR3 is CASKDRVPGELFF. CDR3 DNA: TGTGCCAGCAAGGACAGAGTACCCGGGGAGCTGTTTTTT.

The chain couples TRBV7-3 to TRBJ2-3; 8 bases are a match to TRBD2. The CDR3 extends over 14 amino acids. V lost 3 bases to trimming and J lost 4 bases; unmatched junction nucleotides: 3. Germline V gene data show CDR1 as SGHTA and CDR2 as FQGTGA. CDR3 coding DNA: TGTGCCAGCAGCTTCGTCGGGAGGGCAGATACGCAGTATTTT. Translated, it gives CASSFVGRADTQYF.